This T cell receptor beta chain stems from a study of T cell responses to AZD1222 COVID-19 vaccine. The repertoire was sequenced with immunoSEQ multiplex PCR; TCRdb's copy has only in-frame clones and lacks some. The table lists fewer than 200,000 clones, about 92% of them singletons. Germline V CDR1 and CDR2: LGHNA, YSLEER. The CDR3 spans 16 residues. V lost 1 base and J 4 bases, leaving 13 bases between the germline ends. Specimen: peripheral blood, collected on day 0 of AZD1222 vaccination. The origin of this receptor is an adult in good health. The rearrangement joins TRBV4-3 to TRBJ2-2, with a weak D call TRBD1 (5 bases). CDR3 DNA sequence: TGCGCCAGCAGCCAAGCCGTTACTACAGGCACCGGGGAGCTGTTTTTT. Protein product: CASSQAVTTGTGELFF.